This TCR beta chain was documented in a study of cytomegalovirus exposure and HLA in healthy donors (dated by TCRdb to between 2016 and 2019). About the study as a whole: According to an earlier analysis of several hundred of the donors, about 179 million T cells yielded 117 million unique TCR beta sequences and roughly 280 Gb of sequence data. Around 330 gigabases of sequencing data and around 85 million unique TCR sequences made up an early release that covered some 640 HLA-typed donors. Among the roughly 410 genotyped donors, more than 70% belonged to the genetic ancestry cluster associated with self-reported Caucasian donors. The study was designed to test whether signatures of past pathogen exposure could be identified by cataloging public T cell receptors. Using immunosequencing, the study profiled T cell repertoires from 550 to 750 subjects and related those repertoires to cytomegalovirus serostatus. A separate validation cohort of over 95 different subjects was used in addition to the roughly 700-subject first cohort. High-throughput TCR immunosequencing, statistical association of individual TCRs with disease status, and machine learning were combined to predict cytomegalovirus infection status. A later analysis re-examined previously published TCR beta repertoires from more than 650 donors and added high-resolution HLA genotyping to investigate patterns of TCR occurrence. The later analysis used no new phenotypic data to find candidate immune exposures, relying instead on TCR beta sequences and their occurrence across donors. In an earlier analysis of several hundred of the donors, high-throughput TCR beta sequencing was used to judge whether each TCR beta V gene segment behaved as functional or pseudogenic. Donor age, sex, ethnicity and CMV serostatus were collected together with the repertoire data. A later genetic analysis took genome-wide SNP genotypes for about 60% of the roughly 670 donors and used that subset as a discovery cohort. Every repertoire in the discovery cohort had been generated on one and the same sequencing platform. Class I and class II HLA loci were covered by the typing at four-digit resolution. Typing coverage varied by locus: roughly 629-630 donors for A, B, C, DRB1 and DQB1; more than 500 for DQA1; about 590 for DPA1; 450 to 480 for DPB1. A handful of DR-DQ haplotypes were handled as single units for association and clustering because linkage in the cohort was strong. Among around 400 genotyped donors of the cohort, an average of around 240,000 unique TCR beta nucleotide sequences were sequenced per donor, 15% to 20% of them non-productive. Study-wide conclusions, independent of this receptor: A further reported finding was that TCR beta sequences accurately predicted the HLA-A and HLA-B alleles for most subjects in the first cohort. Compared with the roughly 670-donor mean, donors in an Asian-associated ancestry cluster had fewer N-insertions in productive TCRs, according to a later genetic analysis. In a later genetic analysis, a missense DCLRE1C variant was associated with V-gene and J-gene trimming of TCR beta chains, and the association was replicated in an independent cohort. A few of the identified cytomegalovirus-associated TCR beta chains were confirmed in vitro to be specific for cytomegalovirus antigens. The classifier was reported to diagnose cytomegalovirus status with high specificity and sensitivity in both the original cohort and the validation cohort. Assigning TCR associations to individual alleles was difficult when HLA alleles, especially DR and DQ, strongly co-occurred. In a later analysis, HLA-associated TCR beta chains showed more clonal expansion and lower generation probabilities than non-associated chains that were equally common. At a false discovery rate of 0.05, a later analysis linked fewer than 20,000 TCR beta sequences to specific HLA alleles. Correlated functional status among segregating V segments might be attributable to linkage disequilibrium, but an unknown experimental factor could not be ruled out. Only TCR beta chains were sequenced in this cohort, and the absence of alpha or paired-chain data limited detectable features. Because HLA typing was unavailable for some donors at each locus, only the typed subset was used in association tests. Across donors, most TCR sequences were observed very rarely, whereas some public TCRs were present in many individuals. The 87-base-pair reads could not distinguish some IMGT-functional V segments, including TRBV6-2 and TRBV6-3, so those segments were excluded. Some 16 rarely observed V segments, including chromosome 9 orphons, were excluded from the earlier analysis of approximately 500 of the donors because counts were too low. It was suggested by the authors that the approach could potentially be generalized to other disease states and immunological phenotypes. A later analysis found that TCR association rates varied across HLA loci, with DRB1 alleles showing the most associated TCRs and HLA-C alleles the fewest. A cluster of highly shared sequence variants was judged likely to represent a technical artifact of the sequencing pipeline. CMV serostatus was the only immune exposure information available for the cohort. According to a later analysis, most CMV-associated TCR beta chains appeared to be HLA-restricted, and the HLA associations seemed to be driven largely by CMV exposure. According to a later analysis, parvovirus B19, influenza, CMV and Epstein-Barr virus appeared linked to several top co-occurrence clusters. The study gave a list of about 160 TCR beta chains associated with cytomegalovirus. In an earlier analysis of around 500 of the donors, most TCR beta V segments appeared in productive rearrangements about 90% or about 30% of the time, broadly matching IMGT annotations. Roughly uniform sequencing depth across donors was assumed in presence/absence analyses, although this assumption may not hold.

In the case of this clone: Its antigen specificity is not known. Base qualities are not recorded, but no much larger clone differs from it by a single base.

In total, 666 healthy bone marrow donors made up the cohort. At the time of sampling, every cohort member was nominally healthy, though immune exposures that went unrecorded were likely present. The donor tested CMV seropositive and was one of the 289 seropositive cohort members. Each donor provided a peripheral blood sample, and peripheral blood mononuclear cells were used for TCR beta sequencing. Genomic DNA was extracted from the blood cell samples with the Qiagen DNeasy Blood Extraction Kit. From cysteine to phenylalanine, the CDR3 is 13 amino acids long. Here the CDR3 DNA is all that survives: 39 bases in frame from base 1. V is pared back by 5 bases and J by 5 bases, with 10 bases lying between the germline termini. Per the germline V gene (reference sequence), LNHDA is the CDR1 and SQIVND is the CDR2. The library was built by means of the immunoSEQ multiplex PCR assay. The multiplex PCR relied on a mix of 60 forward primers for TCR Vbeta segments and 13 reverse primers for TCR Jbeta segments. The CDR3 region of rearranged TCR beta genes was amplified from genomic DNA by a multiplex PCR assay. The amplified TCR beta libraries were sequenced on the Illumina HiSeq System as 87-base-pair reads. The authors' pipeline ran thus. A later analysis tallied 80 million to 95 million unique TCR beta chains across the roughly 610 repertoires, and approximately 11 million of those chains were shared by two or more donors. To remove PCR and sequencing errors, raw reads were error-corrected and collapsed into unique sequences using a nearest-neighbor algorithm that merged closely related sequences. Alignment of CDR3 sequences to IMGT reference sequences was used to assign V, D and J gene segments. For a sequence to be retained, a match of at least six nucleotides to both a V gene segment and a J gene segment was required. Rearrangements were called productive when the CDR3 lacked stop codons and stayed in frame with V and J; all others were non-productive. Following IMGT convention, CDR3 was defined as the stretch from the second conserved V-encoded cysteine to the conserved J-encoded phenylalanine. Sequences without an unambiguous match to a single V gene segment were excluded from the earlier analysis of approximately 600 of the donors. An earlier analysis of 587 of the donors classified V segments as functional when productive rearrangements were above 56.7% and as segregating when the standard deviation between donors was above 5%. A statistical classification framework was built to diagnose cytomegalovirus status from the catalog of TCR beta chain sequences. V and J gene assignment, in a later analysis, came from comparing TCR nucleotide sequences with IMGT/GENE-DB human TR gene sequences. Using the TCRdist pipeline, a later analysis assigned CDR3 sequences along with most-parsimonious VDJ recombination scenarios. In a later analysis, every TCR beta chain was defined by the combination of its CDR3 amino acid sequence and its V-gene family, and reads without a unique V-gene family were dropped. To address suspected cross-contamination and a sequencing artifact, a later analysis removed a few hundred highly shared, low-generation-probability nucleotide sequences. In a later analysis, a clonal expansion index was calculated for each public chain from normalized within-repertoire ranks of inferred template counts. In a later analysis, generation probabilities were computed using a VDJ recombination model fitted to out-of-frame rearrangements, and the results were checked against IGoR. A later analysis scored TCR-TCR, TCR-HLA and TCR-CMV co-occurrence with hypergeometric tests, applying a repertoire-size bias correction to TCR pairs. A later analysis estimated false discovery rates by permuting HLA or CMV assignments 20 times. In a later analysis, co-occurring TCRs were grouped using DBSCAN, and TCRdist sequence similarity was added for clustering within HLA-allele-positive subsets. Repertoires with fewer than 30,000 or more than 120,000 public chains were left out of co-occurrence clustering, as were five repertoires with anomalous nucleotide sharing. TCRdb retrieved this table from immuneACCESS and kept in-frame rearrangements only. Not all clones are present; in checked studies, unresolved V genes account for under half, and no reason is known for the remainder. D and trimming come from the DNA, and the V and J calls and clone size come from that table. The sample table holds about 100,000 clones, of which approximately 77% were seen once. The ten largest clones add up to around a tenth of the sample.

The sequenced sample consisted of PBMCs. This receptor was obtained from a male donor in good health and CMV-seropositive. The sequence is built from TRBV19 and TRBJ2-1; a weak D assignment points to TRBD1 (6 bases agree). The CDR3 reads as follows: CASSLGQNNEQFF. The DNA sequence follows: TGTGCCAGTAGTCTGGGACAAAACAATGAGCAGTTCTTC.